The 7 T cell receptor beta chains listed next were all sequenced from one sample in a study of blood T cell repertoires in COVID-19. TCRdb's table, derived via immunoSEQ multiplex PCR, lists solely in-frame clones and lacks some. In the table there are 200,000 or so clones, nearly 90% of which are singletons. The sequencing sample was made of peripheral blood. Receptor source: a man aged 45-65 years with COVID-19, enrolled during active disease.

The rearrangement joins TRBV5-4 to TRBJ2-5; D gene uncertain. The germline CDR1 and CDR2 sequences are SGHNT and YYREEE (reference sequence). The CDR3 extends over 13 amino acids. V lost 2 bases, J lost 2 bases, and 7 bases lay in between. The CDR3 sequence is CASSFGGQETQYF. DNA of the CDR3: TGTGCCAGCAGCTTCGGCGGTCAAGAGACCCAGTACTTC.

The rearrangement joins TRBV5-1 to TRBJ2-3; 7 bases map to TRBD2. Germline assignment: CDR1 SGHRS and CDR2 YFSETQ. This CDR3 contains 16 residues. V lost 1 base and J lost 3; bases outside the gene matches: 8. The DNA of the CDR3 is TGCGCCAGCAGCTTGAGTTTAGCGGGTGGAACAGATACGCAGTATTTT. This codes for CASSLSLAGGTDTQYF.

The chain has TRBV28 and TRBJ1-2, with D unresolved. V shed 6 bases and J shed 4 bases, with 18 bases lying between them. The CDR3 has 15 residues. Germline CDR1 and CDR2: MDHEN and SYDVKM. The CDR3 loop reads CASSRNREGGYGYTF. The CDR3 DNA sequence: TGTGCCAGCAGCCGTAACCGAGAGGGCGGCTATGGCTACACCTTC.

This chain connects TRBV4-1 to TRBJ2-7; TRBD2 matches at 9 bases. Germline CDR1 reads MGHRA; CDR2 reads YSYEKL. V trimming: 3 bases; J trimming: 0 bases; junction bases outside the gene matches: 9. This CDR3 spans 17 amino acids. The CDR3 sequence: CASSHLSAGGSSYEQYF. CDR3 sequence (DNA): TGCGCCAGCAGCCATTTATCCGCGGGAGGGAGCTCCTACGAGCAGTACTTC.

The genes are TRBV30 and TRBJ2-5; 7 nucleotides align to TRBD2. The germline gives CDR1 GTSNPN, CDR2 SVGIG (reference sequence). The CDR3 sequence is 15 residues long. With V trimmed by 2 bases and J by 0 bases, 6 bases remained unmatched. This chain's CDR3 is CAWSSLRGNQETQYF. For the CDR3, the DNA is TGTGCCTGGAGTTCCTTGCGGGGGAACCAAGAGACCCAGTACTTC.

This clone was observed a few times. The gene calls are TRBV2 and TRBJ1-2; TRBD1 matches 9 bases. The CDR3 sequence is 16 residues long. V shed 5 bases and J 2 bases; nucleotides not matched to a gene: 9. Germline values: CDR1 SNHLY, CDR2 FYNNEI. The CDR3, as DNA: TGTGCCAGCAGTTTGGACAGGGGCTCGCCCAACTATGGCTACACCTTC. The encoded protein is CASSLDRGSPNYGYTF.

V gene TRBV5-6 combines with J gene TRBJ2-7; D may be TRBD2 (6 bases). The germline V gene encodes CDR1 SGHDT and CDR2 YYEEEE. This CDR3 contains 16 residues. Trimming shortened V by 2 bases and J by 0 bases, and 15 bases separated the two germline ends. CDR3: CASSFLRGGPSYEQYF. CDR3 DNA: TGTGCCAGCAGCTTCCTCCGGGGAGGCCCCTCCTACGAGCAGTACTTC.